This T cell receptor beta chain stems from a study of shared clonotypes between healthy human individuals. This CDR3 contains 12 residues. Germline lookup yields CDR1 MDHEN and CDR2 SYDVKM. V shed 5 bases and J shed 8 bases, with 7 bases lying between them. Study-level findings and limits: Sample collection involved blood only; tissue repertoires are likely different.

In regard to this clone: The antigen remains unidentified.

The protocol was immunoSEQ multiplex PCR, while the TCRdb copy is restricted to in-frame clones and leaves out a portion. Of about 2.4 million clones listed, 93% were seen once; the top ten hold 0.36%. The clonotype originates from a man in his late teens or twenties in good health. Some clones in this sample may be carry-over from other donors' samples. The sequenced material came from naive CD4+ T cells from PBMCs. Subset in this sample: CD45RA+ positively selected. The rearrangement links TRBV28 to TRBJ1-6, with D uncertain. The CDR3 loop is CASSQRDSPLHF. The CDR3 bases are TGTGCCAGCAGTCAAAGGGATTCACCCCTCCACTTT. Together with reference TRBV28 and TRBJ1-6, the CDR3 gives the full variable domain: DVKVTQSSRYLVKRTGEKVFLECVQDMDHENMFWYRQDPGLGLRLIYFSYDVKMKEKGDIPEGYSVSREKKERFSLILESASTNQTSMYLCASSQRDSPLHFGNGTRLTVT.